Below are 10 T cell receptor beta chains sequenced from a single sample in a study of CD8+CD57+ T cells in acquired aplastic anemia. The patients chosen for sequencing had shown expansion of CD8+CD57+ cells (detected by flow cytometry). TCR beta VDJ and CDR3 profiling used genomic DNA as template. TCRdb independently ran MiXCR on the reads; one entry per CDR3 protein. The sample has 100,000 to 150,000 distinct CDR3 sequences; approximately 41% are singletons. What was sequenced was sorted CD4+, CD8+, or CD8+CD57+ T cells (not recorded which) from PBMCs. All receptors derive from a human donor with aplastic anemia.

This clonotype was detected many times. The chain couples TRBV5-1 to TRBJ1-2; TRBD1 aligns across 8 bases. CDR1 SGHRS and CDR2 YFSETQ come from the germline V gene. The ends lost 0 bases at V and 6 bases at J; junction bases unmatched: 10. This CDR3 has 16 amino acids. The CDR3 DNA reads as TGCGCCAGCAGCTTGGTTACAGGGGGAGAACCAGATGGCTACACCTTC. It codes for CASSLVTGGEPDGYTF.

The chain has TRBV7-2 and TRBJ2-3; no firm D call. The CDR3 contains 11 residues. Germline CDR1 reads SGHTA; CDR2 reads FQGNSA. V lost 10 bases, J lost 6 bases, and 11 bases lay in between. CDR3 residues: CANLRGDTQYF. Here the CDR3 DNA reads TGTGCCAATCTCAGAGGCGATACGCAGTATTTT. Full variable domain (rest looked up from reference TRBV7-2 and TRBJ2-3): GAGVSQSPSNKVTEKGKDVELRCDPISGHTALYWYRQSLGQGLEFLIYFQGNSAPDKSGLPSDRFSAERTGGSVSTLTIQRTQQEDSAVYLCANLRGDTQYFGPGTRLTVL.

By share of the sample, this clonotype is medium-sized. V usage is TRBV10-2 and J usage is TRBJ1-5; D is undetermined. CDR3 length: 13 amino acids. Germline V gene sequence: CDR1 WSHSY, CDR2 SAAADI. V was trimmed by 3 bases and J by 7 bases, leaving 10 bases between them. CDR3 nucleotides: TGCGCCAGCAGTGAAGGTGTGTGGCAGCCCCAGCATTTT. Protein: CASSEGVWQPQHF.

This clonotype came up many times. CDR3 in amino acids: CGSGTENTEAFF. DNA of the CDR3: TGTGGGTCGGGGACAGAGAACACTGAAGCTTTCTTT. The chain combines TRBV19 with TRBJ1-1; TRBD1 agrees at 7 bases. CDR1 is LNHDA, CDR2 SQIVND, per germline (reference sequence). This CDR3 region has 12 residues.

In its sample, this clonotype was seen a few times. The chain recombines TRBV27 with TRBJ2-5; D perhaps matches TRBD1 (6 bases). Germline-derived CDR1 and CDR2 are MNHEY and SMNVEV (reference sequence). The germline V and J ends were trimmed by 5 bases and 5 bases, with 18 bases remaining between them. This CDR3 has 15 amino acids. The chain's CDR3 is CASSIGTISGETQYF. DNA of the CDR3: TGTGCCAGCAGTATTGGGACAATATCGGGGGAGACCCAGTACTTC.

In this sample, this clonotype turned up many times. The rearrangement uses TRBV12-3 or TRBV12-4 and TRBJ1-1; D gene unclear. With 5 bases removed from V and 8 bases from J, the gap between germline ends came to 12 bases. This CDR3 has 12 residues. The CDR3 DNA sequence: TGTGCCAGCAGTATTCGGACTCTCGAAGCTTTCTTT. This encodes CASSIRTLEAFF.

This clonotype was seen repeatedly, ten times or more. The junction departs from the called germline gene at one end, perhaps through a read error. The V gene is TRBV29-1, the J gene TRBJ2-3; 11 bases are shared with TRBD2. CDR3 length: 12 amino acids. The germline V gene encodes CDR1 SQVTM and CDR2 ANQGSEA. The CDR3 sequence: CIAGGDTDTQYF. In nucleotides, the CDR3 is TGTATAGCGGGGGGGGACACAGATACGCAGTATTTT.

In its sample, this clonotype was seen many times. The chain has TRBV7-2 and TRBJ2-7; D not certain. Germline-derived CDR1 and CDR2 are SGHTA and FQGNSA. The length of the CDR3 is 13 residues. V gave up 5 bases and J gave up 0 bases, with 8 bases separating them. The CDR3 region is CASSPPSSYEQYF. The CDR3 DNA reads TGTGCCAGCAGCCCACCGAGCTCCTACGAGCAGTACTTC.

This clonotype has only a few counts. The chain recombines TRBV15 with TRBJ2-7, with 9 bases matching TRBD1. Per germline, CDR1 LNHNV and CDR2 YYDKDF (reference sequence). The CDR3 contains 13 residues. V shed 3 bases, J shed 4 bases, and the junction held 1 base outside the gene matches. The CDR3 loop reads CATSSGQGYEQYF. The CDR3 DNA reads TGTGCCACCAGCAGTGGACAGGGGTACGAGCAGTACTTC.

In its sample, this clonotype was seen many times. The V gene is TRBV20-1, the J gene TRBJ1-5; D may be TRBD1 (5 bases). V lost 0 bases, J lost 4 bases, and 10 bases lay in between. This CDR3 spans 14 amino acids. CDR1 is DFQATT, CDR2 SNEGSKA, per germline (reference sequence). The CDR3 DNA reads as TGCAGTGCTAGAGAGGGGGTGATTAATCAGCCCCAGCATTTT. Protein sequence: CSAREGVINQPQHF.